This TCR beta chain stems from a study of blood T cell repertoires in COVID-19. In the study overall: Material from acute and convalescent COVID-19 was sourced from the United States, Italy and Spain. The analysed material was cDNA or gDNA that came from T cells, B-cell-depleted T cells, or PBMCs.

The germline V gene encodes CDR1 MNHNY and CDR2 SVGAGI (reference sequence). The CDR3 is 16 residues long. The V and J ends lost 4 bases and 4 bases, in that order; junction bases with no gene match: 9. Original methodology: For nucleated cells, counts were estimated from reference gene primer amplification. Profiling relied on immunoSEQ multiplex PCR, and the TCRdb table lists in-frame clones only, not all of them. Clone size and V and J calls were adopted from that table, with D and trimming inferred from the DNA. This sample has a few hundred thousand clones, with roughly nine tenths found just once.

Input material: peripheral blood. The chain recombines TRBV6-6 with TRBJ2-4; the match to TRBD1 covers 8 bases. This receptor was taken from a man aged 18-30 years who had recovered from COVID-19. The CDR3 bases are TGTGCCAGCAGTTTATTAGACAGGGGAGTGAAAAACATTCAGTACTTC. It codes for CASSLLDRGVKNIQYF.